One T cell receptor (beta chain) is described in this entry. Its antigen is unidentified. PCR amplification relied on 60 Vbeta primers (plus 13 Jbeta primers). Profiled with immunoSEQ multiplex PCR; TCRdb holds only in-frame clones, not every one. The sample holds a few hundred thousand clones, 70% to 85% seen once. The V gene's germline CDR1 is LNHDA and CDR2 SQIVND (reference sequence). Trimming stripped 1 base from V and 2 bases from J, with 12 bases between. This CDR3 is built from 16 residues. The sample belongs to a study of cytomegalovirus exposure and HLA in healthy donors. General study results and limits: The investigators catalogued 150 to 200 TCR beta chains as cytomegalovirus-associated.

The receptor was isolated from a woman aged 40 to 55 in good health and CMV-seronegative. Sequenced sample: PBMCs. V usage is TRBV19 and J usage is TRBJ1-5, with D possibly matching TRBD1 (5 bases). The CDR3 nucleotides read TGTGCCAGTAGTATAGGGGGGTCGGGGGGCAATCAGCCCCAGCATTTT. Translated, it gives CASSIGGSGGNQPQHF.